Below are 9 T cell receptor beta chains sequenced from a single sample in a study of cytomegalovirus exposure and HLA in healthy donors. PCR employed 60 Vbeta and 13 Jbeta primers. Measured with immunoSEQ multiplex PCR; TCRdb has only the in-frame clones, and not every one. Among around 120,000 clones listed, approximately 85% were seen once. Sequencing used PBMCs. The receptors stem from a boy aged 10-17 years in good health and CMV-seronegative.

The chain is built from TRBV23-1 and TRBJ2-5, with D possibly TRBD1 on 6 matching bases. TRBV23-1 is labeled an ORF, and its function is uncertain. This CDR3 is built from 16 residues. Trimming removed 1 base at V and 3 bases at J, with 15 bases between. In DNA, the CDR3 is TGCGCCAGCAGTCAATTTAGTTCTCAGGGGAAAGAGACCCAGTACTTC. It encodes CASSQFSSQGKETQYF.

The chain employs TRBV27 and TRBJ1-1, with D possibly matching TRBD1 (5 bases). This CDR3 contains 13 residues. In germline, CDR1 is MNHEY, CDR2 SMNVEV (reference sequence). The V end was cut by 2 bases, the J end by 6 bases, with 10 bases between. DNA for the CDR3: TGTGCCAGCAGTTTAGGGTGGGGCGCTGAAGCTTTCTTT. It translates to CASSLGWGAEAFF.

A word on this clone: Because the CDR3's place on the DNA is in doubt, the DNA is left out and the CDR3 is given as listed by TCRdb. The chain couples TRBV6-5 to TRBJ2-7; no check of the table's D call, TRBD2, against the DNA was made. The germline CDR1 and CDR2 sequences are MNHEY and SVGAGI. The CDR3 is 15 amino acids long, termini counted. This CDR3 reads CASSSSGLASHEQYF.

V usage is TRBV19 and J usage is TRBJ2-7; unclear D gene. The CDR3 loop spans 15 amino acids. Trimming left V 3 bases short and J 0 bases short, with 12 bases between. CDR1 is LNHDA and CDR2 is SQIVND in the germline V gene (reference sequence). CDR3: CASSISWASSYEQYF. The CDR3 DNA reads TGTGCCAGTAGTATTTCCTGGGCCAGCTCCTACGAGCAGTACTTC.

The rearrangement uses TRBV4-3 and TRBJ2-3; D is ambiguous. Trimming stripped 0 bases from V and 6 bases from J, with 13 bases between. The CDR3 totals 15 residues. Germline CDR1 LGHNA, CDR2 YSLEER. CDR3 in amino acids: CASSQDSTFHDTQYF. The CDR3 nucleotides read TGCGCCAGCAGCCAAGATTCAACTTTTCACGATACGCAGTATTTT.

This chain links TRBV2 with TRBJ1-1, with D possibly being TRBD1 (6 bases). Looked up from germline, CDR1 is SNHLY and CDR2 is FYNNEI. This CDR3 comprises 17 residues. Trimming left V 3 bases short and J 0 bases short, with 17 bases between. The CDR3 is CASSDRFRGSMNTEAFF. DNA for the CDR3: TGTGCCAGCAGTGATCGTTTCAGGGGAAGCATGAACACTGAAGCTTTCTTT. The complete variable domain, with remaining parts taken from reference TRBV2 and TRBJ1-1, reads EPEVTQTPSHQVTQMGQEVILRCVPISNHLYFYWYRQILGQKVEFLVSFYNNEISEKSEIFDDQFSVERPDGSNFTLKIRSTKLEDSAMYFCASSDRFRGSMNTEAFFGQGTRLTVV.

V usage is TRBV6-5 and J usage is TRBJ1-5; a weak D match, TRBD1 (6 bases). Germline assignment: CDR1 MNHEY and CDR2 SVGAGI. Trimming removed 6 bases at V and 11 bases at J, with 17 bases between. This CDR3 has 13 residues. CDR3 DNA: TGTGCCAGCAGGGACAGCCGAAATGAAGCCCAGCATTTT. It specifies CASRDSRNEAQHF.

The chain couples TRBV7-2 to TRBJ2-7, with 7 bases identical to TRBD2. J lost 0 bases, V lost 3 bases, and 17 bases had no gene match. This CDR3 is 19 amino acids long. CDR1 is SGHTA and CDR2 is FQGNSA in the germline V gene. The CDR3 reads CASSFNPHRIAGNSYEQYF. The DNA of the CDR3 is TGTGCCAGCAGCTTCAACCCCCACCGGATAGCGGGTAACTCCTACGAGCAGTACTTC.

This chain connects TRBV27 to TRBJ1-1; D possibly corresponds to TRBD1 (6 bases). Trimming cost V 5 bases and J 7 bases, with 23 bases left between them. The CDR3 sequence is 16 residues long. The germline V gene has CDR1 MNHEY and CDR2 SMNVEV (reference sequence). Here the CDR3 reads CASSETRDILTNEAFF. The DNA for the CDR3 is TGTGCCAGCAGTGAAACTCGGGACATTCTCACGAATGAAGCTTTCTTT.